This record looks at one T cell receptor (beta chain) sequence and its context. Its antigen is unknown. V lost 0 bases, J lost 0 bases, and 14 bases lay in between. Germline CDR1 is SEHNR and CDR2 is FQNEAQ (reference sequence). The CDR3 runs 17 residues. This specimen comes from a study of T cells after yellow fever vaccination. The overall study: Libraries from low-cell-number fractions were prepared with the SMART-Seq v4 Ultra Low Input RNA kit.

Study results and caveats: Contaminating bulk clonotypes could be abundant in FACS-sorted repertoires. A limited proportion of clonotypes was detected within both the CD4 and CD8 compartments. Weaker overall was a secondary response that nonetheless peaked faster, on day 5 versus 15.

A single record per CDR3 protein comes from TCRdb applying MiXCR to the 5' RACE reads. The sample consists of about 340,000 distinct CDR3 sequences, 9.5% to 15% of them appearing once. The genes are TRBV7-9 and TRBJ1-1, with D unclear. The clonotype originates from a man aged 18 to 29 who received the YFV17D yellow fever vaccine. The sample here was CD4+ T cells sorted from PBMCs, taken 15 days after the yellow fever booster vaccination. In DNA, the CDR3 is TGTGCCAGCAGCTTAGCGTTGGGCTGGGAACTGAACACTGAAGCTTTCTTT. The encoded protein is CASSLALGWELNTEAFF. Drawing the rest from reference TRBV7-9 and TRBJ1-1, the complete variable domain is DTGVSQNPRHKITKRGQNVTFRCDPISEHNRLYWYRQTLGQGPEFLTYFQNEAQLEKSRLLSDRFSAERPKGSFSTLEIQRTEQGDSAMYLCASSLALGWELNTEAFFGQGTRLTVV.